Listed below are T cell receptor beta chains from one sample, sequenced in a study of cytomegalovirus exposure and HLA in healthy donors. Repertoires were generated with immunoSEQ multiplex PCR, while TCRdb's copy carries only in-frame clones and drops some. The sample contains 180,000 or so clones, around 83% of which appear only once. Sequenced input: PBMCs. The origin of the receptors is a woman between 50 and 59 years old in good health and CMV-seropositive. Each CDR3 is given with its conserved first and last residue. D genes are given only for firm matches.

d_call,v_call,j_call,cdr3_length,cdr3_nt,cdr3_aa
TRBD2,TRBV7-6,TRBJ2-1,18,TGTGCCAGCAGCTTAGGGGCCCCGGGACTAGCGGGAGTAAACGAGCAGTTCTTC,CASSLGAPGLAGVNEQFF
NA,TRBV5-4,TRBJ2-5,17,TGTGCCAGCAGCTTGGACCCGGGGAGGCGGTCTCAAGAGACCCAGTACTTC,CASSLDPGRRSQETQYF
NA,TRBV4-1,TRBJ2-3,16,TGCGCCAGCAGCTCAGAAGCGGGCCCTGGAGGGGATACGCAGTATTTT,CASSSEAGPGGDTQYF
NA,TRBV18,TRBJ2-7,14,TGTGCCAGCTCACCACCAGAGCAGCGCTACGAGCAGTACTTC,CASSPPEQRYEQYF
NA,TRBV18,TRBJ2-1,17,TGTGCCAGCTCACCACCGGGGATTAGCGGGCTCAAGGGGGTGCAGTTCTTC,CASSPPGISGLKGVQFF
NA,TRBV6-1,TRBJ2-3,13,TGTGCCAGCAGTCCCACCAGATCCTATACGCAGTATTTT,CASSPTRSYTQYF
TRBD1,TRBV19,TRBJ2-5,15,TGTGCCAGTAGTAAAGGCCAGGGGGCCTGGGAGACCCAGTACTTC,CASSKGQGAWETQYF
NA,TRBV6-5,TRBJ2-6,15,TGTGCCAGCAGAGTAGACGGGGCTGGGGCCAACGTCCTGACTTTC,CASRVDGAGANVLTF
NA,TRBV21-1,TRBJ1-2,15,TGTGCCAGCAGCAAATGGCCAGGGGTGAACTATGGCTACACCTTC,CASSKWPGVNYGYTF
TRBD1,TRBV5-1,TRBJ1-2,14,TGCGCCAGCAGCGGCGGACAGGGCTCATATGGCTACACCTTC,CASSGGQGSYGYTF